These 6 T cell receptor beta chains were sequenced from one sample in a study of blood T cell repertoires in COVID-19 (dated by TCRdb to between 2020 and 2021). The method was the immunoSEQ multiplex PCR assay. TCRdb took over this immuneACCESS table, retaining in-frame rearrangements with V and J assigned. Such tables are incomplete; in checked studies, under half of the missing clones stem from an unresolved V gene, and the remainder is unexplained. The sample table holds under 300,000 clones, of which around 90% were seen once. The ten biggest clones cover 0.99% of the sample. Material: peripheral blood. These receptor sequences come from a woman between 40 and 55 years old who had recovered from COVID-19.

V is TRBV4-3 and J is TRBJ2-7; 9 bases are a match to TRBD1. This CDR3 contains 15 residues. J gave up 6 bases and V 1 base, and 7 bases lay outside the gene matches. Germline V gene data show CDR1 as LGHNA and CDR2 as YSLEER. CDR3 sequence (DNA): TGCGCCAGCAGCCAAGGGGGACAGGGTGTCGGCGAGCAGTACTTC. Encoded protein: CASSQGGQGVGEQYF.

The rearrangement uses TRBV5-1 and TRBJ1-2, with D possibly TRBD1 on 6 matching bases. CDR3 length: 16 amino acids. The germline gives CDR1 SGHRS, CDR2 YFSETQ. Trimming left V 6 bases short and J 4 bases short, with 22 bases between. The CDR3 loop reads CASTGTNTGVGYGYTF. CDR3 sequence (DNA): TGCGCCAGCACCGGGACAAACACCGGGGTTGGCTATGGCTACACCTTC.

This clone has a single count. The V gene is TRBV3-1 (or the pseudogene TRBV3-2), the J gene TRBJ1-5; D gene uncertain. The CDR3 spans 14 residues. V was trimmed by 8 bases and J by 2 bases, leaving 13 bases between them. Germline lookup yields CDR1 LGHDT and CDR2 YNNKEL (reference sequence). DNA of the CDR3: TGTGCCAGCGGGAGAGGCTCGGGCAATCAGCCCCAGCATTTT. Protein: CASGRGSGNQPQHF.

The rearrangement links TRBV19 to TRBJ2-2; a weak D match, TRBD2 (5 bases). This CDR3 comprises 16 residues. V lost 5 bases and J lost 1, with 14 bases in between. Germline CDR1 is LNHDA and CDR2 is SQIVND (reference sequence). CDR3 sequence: CASSGPPGLNTGELFF. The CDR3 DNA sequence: TGTGCCAGTAGTGGTCCCCCGGGGTTGAACACCGGGGAGCTGTTTTTT. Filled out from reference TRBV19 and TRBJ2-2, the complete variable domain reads DGGITQSPKYLFRKEGQNVTLSCEQNLNHDAMYWYRQDPGQGLRLIYYSQIVNDFQKGDIAEGYSVSREKKESFPLTVTSAQKNPTAFYLCASSGPPGLNTGELFFGEGSRLTVL.

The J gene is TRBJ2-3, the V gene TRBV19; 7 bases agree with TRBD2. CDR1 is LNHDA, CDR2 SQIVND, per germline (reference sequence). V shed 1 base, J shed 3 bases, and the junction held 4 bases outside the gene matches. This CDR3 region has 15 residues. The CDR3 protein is CASSIGLAATDTQYF. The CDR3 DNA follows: TGTGCCAGTAGTATAGGGCTAGCGGCAACAGATACGCAGTATTTT.

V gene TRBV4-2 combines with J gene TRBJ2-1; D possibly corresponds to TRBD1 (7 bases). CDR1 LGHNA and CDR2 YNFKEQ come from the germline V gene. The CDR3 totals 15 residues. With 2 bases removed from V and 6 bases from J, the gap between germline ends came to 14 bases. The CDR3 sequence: CASSQPAQGGNEQFF. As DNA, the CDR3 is TGTGCCAGCAGCCAACCCGCCCAGGGGGGCAATGAGCAGTTCTTC.